A single sample gave rise to the 22 T cell receptor beta chains below, sequenced in a study of shared clonotypes between healthy human individuals. Assay used: immunoSEQ multiplex PCR; TCRdb lists only in-frame clones, some missing. This sample has 1,100,000 or so clones; around 82% occur once, and the top ten carry under 0.6%. Source material: memory CD4+ T cells from PBMCs. Subset of the sample: CD45RA-negative fraction. Receptors were obtained from a man between 18 and 35 years old in good health. Some clones in this sample may be carry-over from other donors' samples.

V is TRBV7-3 and J is TRBJ2-2; TRBD2 matches at 7 bases. Trimming at V came to 5 bases and at J to 2 bases, leaving 8 bases not matched to a gene. The CDR3 loop spans 16 amino acids. The V gene's germline CDR1 is SGHTA and CDR2 FQGTGA. CDR3 loop: CASSPIAGVNTGELFF. The CDR3 DNA is TGTGCCAGCAGCCCGATAGCGGGTGTAAACACCGGGGAGCTGTTTTTT.

The CDR3 sequence: CASSREVYTEAFF. In nucleotides, the CDR3 is TGTGCCAGCAGTAGGGAGGTTTACACTGAAGCTTTCTTT. This chain links TRBV6-1 with TRBJ1-1; D is unclear. This CDR3 comprises 13 residues. Deletions cut 5 bases from V and 3 bases from J, with 10 bases between. The germline V gene encodes CDR1 MNHNS and CDR2 SASEGT.

Comment on this clone: Sequence at one end of the junction differs from germline and may be a read error. The genes are TRBV28 and TRBJ1-2; TRBD1 aligns across 9 bases. The CDR3 spans 15 residues. The germline V gene encodes CDR1 MDHEN and CDR2 SYDVKM. DNA for the CDR3: TGTGCCTGCAGTCCAGGGACAGGGTATAGCTATGGCTACACCTTC. Residues: CACSPGTGYSYGYTF.

The chain couples TRBV27 to TRBJ1-2; 10 nucleotides line up with TRBD1. The CDR3 totals 14 residues. The V gene's germline CDR1 is MNHEY and CDR2 SMNVEV (reference sequence). Trimming at V came to 4 bases and at J to 6 bases, leaving 5 bases not matched to a gene. CDR3 DNA sequence: TGTGCCAGCAGTTCGGGACAGGGGAGGGATGGCTACACCTTC. Amino acids: CASSSGQGRDGYTF.

This chain links TRBV9 with TRBJ2-2, with 11 bases lining up with TRBD1. From germline, CDR1 is SGDLS and CDR2 YYNGEE. This CDR3 spans 18 amino acids. Trimming removed 4 bases from V and 5 bases from J; junction bases left unmatched: 13. This CDR3 reads CASSPRTGGGLDTGELFF. CDR3 in DNA: TGTGCCAGCAGCCCCAGGACAGGGGGCGGTTTAGATACCGGGGAGCTGTTTTTT.

This clone was observed a single time. The chain has TRBV6-5 and TRBJ2-3, with D possibly being TRBD1 (6 bases). The CDR3 has 13 residues. The V end was cut by 7 bases, the J end by 9 bases, with 17 bases between. The germline V gene encodes CDR1 MNHEY and CDR2 SVGAGI. This CDR3 is CASKKPQQGTQYF. For the CDR3, the DNA is TGTGCCAGCAAAAAACCCCAGCAGGGGACGCAGTATTTT.

The gene calls are TRBV18 and TRBJ2-3, with D tentatively TRBD1 or TRBD2 (6 bases each). This CDR3 comprises 15 residues. With 3 bases removed from V and 2 bases from J, the gap between germline ends came to 12 bases. CDR1 is KGHSH and CDR2 is LQKENI in the germline V gene. Written as DNA, the CDR3 is TGTGCCAGCTCACCCCCCGGGGGCTTCACAGATACGCAGTATTTT. The encoded protein is CASSPPGGFTDTQYF.

V usage is TRBV28 and J usage is TRBJ2-3; perhaps TRBD2 as D (6 bases). The CDR3 has 13 residues. Germline V gene sequence: CDR1 MDHEN, CDR2 SYDVKM. Trimming removed 4 bases at V and 1 base at J, with 6 bases between. The CDR3 region is CASSWGGTDTQYF. The CDR3 DNA reads as TGTGCCAGCAGTTGGGGGGGCACAGATACGCAGTATTTT.

About this clone itself: The identical CDR3 is also encoded by other nucleotide sequences in the sample. The chain employs TRBV5-1 and TRBJ1-2; D unresolved. The CDR3 totals 12 residues. V was pared by 0 bases and J by 3 bases, with 3 bases between. Germline values: CDR1 SGHRS, CDR2 YFSETQ. The CDR3 region is CASSLGDYGYTF. As DNA, the CDR3 is TGCGCCAGCAGCTTGGGGGACTATGGCTACACCTTC.

The V and J genes are TRBV11-3 and TRBJ2-1, with D perhaps assigned TRBD1 or TRBD2 (5 bases each). Trimming shortened V by 0 bases and J by 8 bases, and 8 bases separated the two germline ends. The CDR3 extends over 13 amino acids. CDR1 and CDR2 (germline): SGHNT, YENEEA. The DNA of the CDR3 is TGTGCCAGCAGCTTAGATGAGGGGCATGAGCAGTTCTTC. Its protein is CASSLDEGHEQFF.

This clone was detected only once. The CDR3 coding sequence is TGCGCCAGCAGCGCTTGGGACAACTACAATGAGCAGTTCTTC. This sequence encodes CASSAWDNYNEQFF. This chain joins TRBV5-1 and TRBJ2-1; D may be TRBD1 (6 bases). In germline, CDR1 is SGHRS, CDR2 YFSETQ. Trimming stripped 4 bases from V and 3 bases from J, with 11 bases between. The CDR3 runs to 14 residues. The whole variable domain, filled in from reference TRBV5-1 and TRBJ2-1, reads KAGVTQTPRYLIKTRGQQVTLSCSPISGHRSVSWYQQTPGQGLQFLFEYFSETQRNKGNFPGRFSGRQFSNSRSEMNVSTLELGDSALYLCASSAWDNYNEQFFGPGTRLTVL.

The J gene is TRBJ2-5, the V gene TRBV5-1; D not certain. Germline V gives CDR1 SGHRS, CDR2 YFSETQ. This CDR3 contains 13 residues. The V gene lost 0 bases and the J gene lost 5 bases, with 8 bases spanning the gap. The CDR3 region is CASSLGEGETQYF. DNA of the CDR3: TGCGCCAGCAGCTTGGGGGAAGGGGAGACCCAGTACTTC.

The sample holds a few counts of this clone. A single base separates this from a much larger clone, so it may be a read error. The same CDR3 also results from other DNA sequences found in this sample. V gene TRBV6-1 combines with J gene TRBJ1-5; 7 nucleotides align to TRBD1. The germline CDR1 and CDR2 sequences are MNHNS and SASEGT. The CDR3 extends over 13 amino acids. V lost 3 bases and J lost 4; bases outside the gene matches: 0. The CDR3 DNA reads TGTGCCAGCAGTGACAGGGGGAATCAGCCCCAGCATTTT. Protein product: CASSDRGNQPQHF.

In nucleotides, the CDR3 is TGTGCCAGCAGTCAGCCCTACAGGGAGTGGGGCTACACCTTC. Protein sequence: CASSQPYREWGYTF. This chain links TRBV28 with TRBJ1-2, with D tentatively TRBD1 (6 bases). The V and J ends lost 5 bases and 8 bases respectively, with 18 bases between them. Germline V gene data show CDR1 as MDHEN and CDR2 as SYDVKM. This CDR3 comprises 14 residues.

Remarks on this clone: Since a far larger clone is one base different, this is likely a read error. The chain links TRBV7-9 to TRBJ2-7; 7 bases line up with TRBD1. Germline V gene data show CDR1 as SEHNR and CDR2 as FQNEAQ (reference sequence). There are 19 residues in the CDR3. V was pared by 0 bases and J by 1 base, with 15 bases of the junction left unmatched. The CDR3 protein is CASSLAVRTGELGSYEQYF. The CDR3, as DNA: TGTGCCAGCAGCTTAGCGGTGAGAACAGGGGAACTGGGGTCCTACGAGCAGTACTTC.

This rearrangement joins TRBV5-4 to TRBJ1-4; D remains unclear. The CDR3 runs to 13 residues. Germline CDR1 SGHNT, CDR2 YYREEE (reference sequence). Trimming shortened V by 5 bases and J by 1 base, and 6 bases separated the two germline ends. The CDR3 loop reads CASREQTNEKLFF. CDR3 sequence (DNA): TGTGCCAGCAGGGAGCAAACTAATGAAAAACTGTTTTTT. The full variable domain, in which reference TRBV5-4 and TRBJ1-4 provide the parts outside the CDR3, is ETGVTQSPTHLIKTRGQQVTLRCSSQSGHNTVSWYQQALGQGPQFIFQYYREEENGRGNFPPRFSGLQFPNYSSELNVNALELDDSALYLCASREQTNEKLFFGSGTQLSVL.

This clone has only a few counts. J is TRBJ2-2 and V is TRBV7-2; perhaps TRBD2 as D (5 bases). Trimming shortened V by 5 bases and J by 2 bases, and 21 bases separated the two germline ends. CDR3 size: 18 residues. Germline V gene sequence: CDR1 SGHTA, CDR2 FQGNSA. DNA of the CDR3: TGTGCCAGCAGCGTGAAACACGTACGCGGGCCTAACACCGGGGAGCTGTTTTTT. Residues: CASSVKHVRGPNTGELFF.

The gene calls are TRBV5-1 and TRBJ2-5; perhaps D is TRBD1 or TRBD2 (6 bases each). This CDR3 spans 13 amino acids. The germline gives CDR1 SGHRS, CDR2 YFSETQ. V lost 4 bases and J 4 bases, leaving 11 bases between the germline ends. CDR3 DNA sequence: TGCGCCAGCAGCGAACAGGGAGGAGAGACCCAGTACTTC. Amino acid sequence: CASSEQGGETQYF.

Note on this clone: Distinct nucleotide sequences in the sample also encode this CDR3. The rearrangement uses TRBV4-2 and TRBJ1-5; D gene ambiguous. Per the germline V gene, CDR1 is LGHNA and CDR2 is YNFKEQ. The CDR3 loop spans 13 amino acids. Trimming pared 0 bases from V and 5 bases from J, leaving 5 bases between. The CDR3: CASSQDRDQPQHF. In nucleotides, the CDR3 is TGTGCCAGCAGCCAAGATCGTGATCAGCCCCAGCATTTT.

The rearrangement uses TRBV4-2 and TRBJ2-3, with 10 positions matching TRBD2. Germline V lookup: CDR1 LGHNA, CDR2 YNFKEQ. V lost 2 bases to trimming and J lost 2 bases; unmatched junction nucleotides: 16. The length of the CDR3 is 20 residues. CDR3 bases: TGTGCCAGCAGCCAATTAAAAACTAGCGGGGCCCTGGGAACCACAGATACGCAGTATTTT. It is translated as CASSQLKTSGALGTTDTQYF.

This chain links TRBV10-3 with TRBJ2-3; tentatively, D is TRBD2 (6 bases). Between the trimmed V and J ends, which lost 10 bases and 2 bases, there was a span of 19 bases. The CDR3 runs to 15 residues. Germline lookup yields CDR1 ENHRY and CDR2 SYGVKD. The CDR3 DNA follows: TGTGCCACCCAGACTAGTATCGCCCCCACAGATACGCAGTATTTT. Encoded protein: CATQTSIAPTDTQYF.

The chain couples TRBV9 to TRBJ2-5; a weak D match, TRBD2 (5 bases). Germline V CDR1 and CDR2: SGDLS, YYNGEE. V gave up 1 base and J gave up 5 bases, with 15 bases separating them. CDR3 length equals 15 residues. The DNA for the CDR3 is TGTGCCAGCAGCGTACAAGACTCCGGGGTGGAGACCCAGTACTTC. Residues: CASSVQDSGVETQYF. The variable domain in full, completed from reference TRBV9 and TRBJ2-5, reads DSGVTQTPKHLITATGQRVTLRCSPRSGDLSVYWYQQSLDQGLQFLIQYYNGEERAKGNILERFSAQQFPDLHSELNLSSLELGDSALYFCASSVQDSGVETQYFGPGTRLLVL.